These 32 T cell receptor beta chains were all obtained from the same sample, sequenced in a study of regulatory T cells in long-lasting Graves disease. TCR beta libraries were built with iRepertoire HTBI primers and Arm-PCR of CDR3 regions. TCRdb used MiXCR to reprocess the multiplex PCR reads, holding one entry per CDR3 protein. This table holds some 300,000 distinct CDR3 sequences, 22% found once. The time point is: persistent/refractory GD, antithyroid drugs over 5 years with positive TRAb. There was RNA extracted from PBMCs, and the TCR library was made from it. The specimen comprised peripheral blood mononuclear cells (PBMCs), sampled when the disease was refractory, from a patient treated with antithyroid drugs. The source is a female donor with Graves disease.

To note about this clonotype: A much larger clone sits a single nucleotide away, making a read error possible. The chain uses TRBV29-1 and TRBJ2-5; D is perhaps TRBD2 (5 bases). Deletions cut 4 bases from V and 1 base from J, with 13 bases between. Germline CDR1 reads SQVTM; CDR2 reads ANQGSEA. The CDR3 consists of 14 residues. The CDR3 region is CSVGGIRGQETQYF. The CDR3 nucleotides are TGCAGCGTTGGAGGCATCCGGGGCCAAGAGACCCAGTACTTC.

Ten or more counts support this clonotype. The CDR3 spells CASSERLAGFYEQYF. Written as DNA, the CDR3 is TGTGCCAGCAGTGAACGGCTAGCGGGATTCTACGAGCAGTACTTC. V usage is TRBV2 and J usage is TRBJ2-7; TRBD2 matches 9 bases. CDR1 SNHLY and CDR2 FYNNEI come from the germline V gene. J was trimmed by 3 bases and V by 2 bases; bases with no gene match: 5. The CDR3 contains 15 residues.

This clonotype showed up many times. The chain has TRBV12-3 or TRBV12-4 and TRBJ2-7; D gene ambiguous. CDR3 length equals 14 residues. The V end was cut by 2 bases, the J end by 3 bases, with 11 bases between. The CDR3, as DNA: TGTGCCAGCAGTTTAAGCTTACAGAGCTACGAGCAGTACTTC. Translated, it gives CASSLSLQSYEQYF.

The V gene is TRBV7-2, the J gene TRBJ2-5; 7 bases are a match to TRBD1. V was clipped by 10 bases and J by 5 bases; unmatched bases: 25. Germline V gives CDR1 SGHTA, CDR2 FQGNSA. The length of the CDR3 is 18 residues. As DNA, the CDR3 is TGTGCCATCGTACCAGCTAAGCCGGGACAGAAGGGATTGGAGACCCAGTACTTC. Its translation is CAIVPAKPGQKGLETQYF.

The chain uses TRBV2 and TRBJ2-1; no clear D. Germline CDR1 and CDR2: SNHLY and FYNNEI. The CDR3 loop spans 16 amino acids. V lost 8 bases to trimming and J lost 2 bases, with 19 bases between them. The CDR3, as DNA: TGTGCCAGCCCTCGTTCTTATCAGGACCCCTACAATGAGCAGTTCTTC. It translates to CASPRSYQDPYNEQFF. Together with reference TRBV2 and TRBJ2-1, the CDR3 gives the full variable domain: EPEVTQTPSHQVTQMGQEVILRCVPISNHLYFYWYRQILGQKVEFLVSFYNNEISEKSEIFDDQFSVERPDGSNFTLKIRSTKLEDSAMYFCASPRSYQDPYNEQFFGPGTRLTVL.

This clonotype was seen a few times. The V gene is TRBV7-2, the J gene TRBJ2-3; D uncertain. The CDR3 is 12 amino acids. Trimming left V 8 bases short and J 2 bases short, with 8 bases between. Germline lookup yields CDR1 SGHTA and CDR2 FQGNSA. CDR3 nucleotide sequence: TGTGCCAGCGGTTCTTACACAGATACGCAGTATTTT. Translation: CASGSYTDTQYF.

This clonotype was detected ten times or more. The chain is built from TRBV28 and TRBJ1-5; 8 bases match TRBD1. CDR3 length equals 18 residues. The germline CDR1 and CDR2 sequences are MDHEN and SYDVKM. The V gene end was trimmed by 3 bases and the J gene end by 6 bases; junction bases not matched to a gene: 16. CDR3 bases: TGTGCCAGCAGTTTCCGGCTTACGGGACAGGTATTCAGTCAGCCCCAGCATTTT. It yields the protein CASSFRLTGQVFSQPQHF.

This clonotype was detected many times. The V call is TRBV18, the J call TRBJ1-4; D not resolved. The CDR3 runs to 15 residues. The ends were cut back, 6 bases at V and 8 bases at J, with 19 bases in the middle. Per the germline V gene, CDR1 is KGHSH and CDR2 is LQKENI. CDR3 DNA sequence: TGTGCCAGCTCCGCTATCGGGCAGGAATCGGAAAAACTGTTTTTT. Its protein is CASSAIGQESEKLFF.

V and J are TRBV3-1 and TRBJ2-7, with D unresolved. This CDR3 is built from 15 residues. Germline CDR1 is LGHDT and CDR2 is YNNKEL (reference sequence). V was cut by 0 bases and J by 4 bases, with 13 bases left in between. The CDR3 nucleotides read TGTGCCAGCAGCCAAGATAACGGCTGGCCGTACGAGCAGTACTTC. Its protein is CASSQDNGWPYEQYF.

This clonotype was picked up a small number of times. The chain has TRBV20-1 and TRBJ2-5, with D perhaps TRBD1 (6 bases). The DNA end favors TRBJ2-7, so the J call may be wrong. The CDR3 is made up of 13 amino acids. Germline CDR1 reads DFQATT; CDR2 reads SNEGSKA (reference sequence). The CDR3 DNA reads TGCAGTGCCGCGACAGGATCCTCCTACGAGCAGTACTTC. It encodes CSAATGSSYEQYF.

This clonotype was seen repeatedly, ten times or more. This chain uses TRBV7-2 with TRBJ2-7; D is possibly TRBD1 or TRBD2 (6 bases each). Deletions cut 2 bases from V and 3 bases from J, with 11 bases between. The CDR3 runs 14 residues. The germline V gene encodes CDR1 SGHTA and CDR2 FQGNSA. CDR3 in DNA: TGTGCCAGCAGCTTAATGGGGGGCGGCTACGAGCAGTACTTC. Translating gives CASSLMGGGYEQYF.

In its sample, this clonotype was seen a few times. V gene TRBV20-1 combines with J gene TRBJ2-2; 8 bases map to TRBD2. V shed 4 bases, J shed 8 bases, and the junction held 6 bases outside the gene matches. The CDR3 covers 13 residues. The V gene's germline CDR1 is DFQATT and CDR2 SNEGSKA (reference sequence). CDR3 region: CSAKGAGGGELFF. In DNA form, the CDR3 reads TGCAGTGCTAAAGGGGCGGGAGGAGGGGAGCTGTTTTTT.

This chain joins TRBV5-5 and TRBJ2-7; perhaps TRBD1 as D (5 bases). The CDR3 has 14 residues. Trimming shortened V by 4 bases and J by 2 bases, and 13 bases separated the two germline ends. CDR1 and CDR2 from the germline V gene are SGHKS and YYEKEE (reference sequence). The CDR3 DNA reads as TGTGCCAGCAGCCCAGGGCGGATCACCTACGAGCAGTACTTC. It is translated as CASSPGRITYEQYF.

The table lists this clonotype with many counts. This rearrangement joins TRBV28 to TRBJ2-7; D call uncertain. Germline V gives CDR1 MDHEN, CDR2 SYDVKM. This CDR3 comprises 13 residues. V was cut by 4 bases and J by 0 bases, with 7 bases left in between. CDR3 in DNA: TGTGCCAGCAGTTCCAGTCCCTCCTACGAGCAGTACTTC. It translates to CASSSSPSYEQYF. The whole variable domain, filled in from reference TRBV28 and TRBJ2-7, reads DVKVTQSSRYLVKRTGEKVFLECVQDMDHENMFWYRQDPGLGLRLIYFSYDVKMKEKGDIPEGYSVSREKKERFSLILESASTNQTSMYLCASSSSPSYEQYFGPGTRLTVT.

A note on this clonotype: This may be a read error, as it is one base from a much larger clone. The CDR3 DNA sequence: TGTGCCAGCAGTCACTTCCCTCGGGCTAACAGATACGAGCAGTACTTC. Residues: CASSHFPRANRYEQYF. The chain joins TRBV6-2 or TRBV6-3 to TRBJ2-7; no reliable D call. The CDR3 is 16 amino acids. V was shortened by 5 bases and J by 4 bases, with 21 bases between the two germline ends. In germline, CDR1 is MNHEY, CDR2 SVGEGT.

This clonotype was seen repeatedly, ten times or more. The chain carries TRBV12-3 or TRBV12-4 and TRBJ1-2; D call uncertain. V was cut by 5 bases and J by 1 base, with 8 bases left in between. The CDR3 is made up of 13 amino acids. The CDR3 bases are TGTGCCAGCAGTCCGACGGATAACTATGGCTACACCTTC. This codes for CASSPTDNYGYTF.

On this clonotype itself: The junction shows a germline mismatch at one end, possibly a read error. This chain links TRBV7-2 with TRBJ2-5; no clear D gene. CDR1 and CDR2 from the germline V gene are SGHTA and FQGNSA. The CDR3 covers 13 residues. CDR3: CASSPGGQGTQYF. The CDR3 coding sequence is TGTGCCAGCAGCCCAGGTGGCCAAGGGACCCAGTACTTC.

This rearrangement joins TRBV20-1 to TRBJ2-5; D call uncertain. Germline CDR1 reads DFQATT; CDR2 reads SNEGSKA (reference sequence). V was clipped by 3 bases and J by 3 bases, with 8 bases between them. The CDR3 covers 12 residues. The CDR3 sequence is CSASYLKETQYF. Written as DNA, the CDR3 is TGCAGTGCTAGCTACCTAAAAGAGACCCAGTACTTC.

The DNA for the CDR3 is TGTGCCAGCAGCTTACCGAACTATGCGCAGTATTTT. It translates to CASSLPNYAQYF. The gene calls are TRBV7-9 and TRBJ2-3, with D unresolved. Germline V lookup: CDR1 SEHNR, CDR2 FQNEAQ (reference sequence). V lost 2 bases and J 10 bases, leaving 10 bases between the germline ends. CDR3 length equals 12 residues.

The J gene is TRBJ2-3, the V gene TRBV20-1; no clear D gene. Trimming left V 3 bases short and J 2 bases short, with 15 bases between. This CDR3 has 15 residues. Germline assignment: CDR1 DFQATT and CDR2 SNEGSKA (reference sequence). In nucleotides, the CDR3 is TGCAGTGCTAGGGATCTAAGGAGAAACACAGATACGCAGTATTTT. It specifies CSARDLRRNTDTQYF.

This clonotype appeared a few times. The CDR3 protein is CASSLVVLVDPGFMTAFF. The CDR3 nucleotides read TGTGCCAGCAGCTTAGTGGTATTAGTGGACCCGGGGTTTATGACAGCTTTCTTT. The V call is TRBV7-2, the J call TRBJ1-1; D unclear. Deletions cut 1 base from V and 10 bases from J, with 28 bases between. The germline gives CDR1 SGHTA, CDR2 FQGNSA. The CDR3 consists of 18 residues.

This clonotype was recorded many times. The DNA for the CDR3 is TGTGCCAGCAGTCCTTACAGGGAATCCAACATTCAGTACTTC. Translated, it gives CASSPYRESNIQYF. V usage is TRBV28 and J usage is TRBJ2-4; D is perhaps TRBD1 (6 bases). Germline loops: CDR1 MDHEN, CDR2 SYDVKM. The CDR3 is 14 residues long. V lost 5 bases, J lost 7 bases, and 15 bases lay in between.

This clonotype was detected many times. The chain couples TRBV7-9 to TRBJ2-7; perhaps TRBD2 as D (5 bases). CDR3 length: 14 residues. CDR1 and CDR2 (germline): SEHNR, FQNEAQ (reference sequence). The V end lost 7 bases, the J end lost 6 bases, and 19 bases lay between the germline ends. The CDR3 DNA is TGTGCCAGCACCCTAGGGTTAGCGACCGGCGAGCAGTACTTC. Encoded protein: CASTLGLATGEQYF.

Of note for this clonotype: The junction shows a germline mismatch at one end, possibly a read error. This chain connects TRBV20-1 to TRBJ1-5; 7 nucleotides line up with TRBD1. This CDR3 contains 16 residues. CDR1 and CDR2 from the germline V gene are DFQATT and SNEGSKA (reference sequence). The CDR3 sequence: CSAGDQGDLSNQPQHF. CDR3 DNA sequence: TGCAGTGCTGGAGATCAGGGGGATCTTAGCAATCAGCCCCAGCATTTT.

This clonotype was detected many times. The J gene is TRBJ2-7, the V gene TRBV2; TRBD2 agrees at 11 bases. The CDR3 consists of 13 residues. The junction had 4 bases not matched to a gene; V was cut back by 6 bases and J by 6 bases. CDR1 and CDR2 from the germline V gene are SNHLY and FYNNEI. The CDR3 DNA sequence: TGTGCCAGCAGACTAGCGGGAGCTGGCGAGCAGTACTTC. This gives the protein CASRLAGAGEQYF.

The rearrangement joins TRBV10-3 to TRBJ1-3; no clear D. V was trimmed by 2 bases and J by 0 bases, leaving 8 bases between them. Germline V gene lookup returns CDR1 ENHRY and CDR2 SYGVKD. The CDR3 has 15 residues. The CDR3 sequence is CAISEGLLSGNTIYF. As DNA, the CDR3 is TGTGCCATCAGTGAGGGGCTGCTCTCTGGAAACACCATATATTTT.

This clonotype was observed a handful of times. This chain joins TRBV3-1 and TRBJ1-3, with D unclear. V was trimmed by 1 base and J by 0 bases, leaving 4 bases between them. The CDR3 is made up of 14 amino acids. Germline values: CDR1 LGHDT, CDR2 YNNKEL (reference sequence). The CDR3 protein is CASSQGVSGNTIYF. CDR3 nucleotide sequence: TGTGCCAGCAGCCAAGGTGTCTCTGGAAACACCATATATTTT. Full variable domain (remainder filled in from reference TRBV3-1 and TRBJ1-3): DTAVSQTPKYLVTQMGNDKSIKCEQNLGHDTMYWYKQDSKKFLKIMFSYNNKELIINETVPNRFSPKSPDKAHLNLHINSLELGDSAVYFCASSQGVSGNTIYFGEGSWLTVV.

The chain carries TRBV5-1 and TRBJ1-1, with D possibly TRBD1 on 5 matching bases. The germline V and J ends were trimmed by 0 bases and 1 base, with 16 bases remaining between them. CDR1 and CDR2 (germline): SGHRS, YFSETQ. This CDR3 region has 17 residues. The CDR3 nucleotides read TGCGCCAGCAGCTTGGCCGGACGGCAGGGCGCGAACACTGAAGCTTTCTTT. Protein: CASSLAGRQGANTEAFF. The full variable domain, its missing parts supplied by reference TRBV5-1 and TRBJ1-1, is KAGVTQTPRYLIKTRGQQVTLSCSPISGHRSVSWYQQTPGQGLQFLFEYFSETQRNKGNFPGRFSGRQFSNSRSEMNVSTLELGDSALYLCASSLAGRQGANTEAFFGQGTRLTVV.

This chain connects TRBV7-2 to TRBJ1-3; unclear D gene. The CDR3 extends over 14 amino acids. Germline lookup yields CDR1 SGHTA and CDR2 FQGNSA. V was pared by 5 bases and J by 2 bases, with 10 bases between. The CDR3 reads CASSRTEPGNTIYF. CDR3 sequence (DNA): TGTGCCAGCAGCAGGACCGAACCTGGAAACACCATATATTTT.

At least ten counts were recorded for this clonotype. The chain couples TRBV29-1 to TRBJ1-1, with D tentatively TRBD1 (5 bases). Germline lookup yields CDR1 SQVTM and CDR2 ANQGSEA. The length of the CDR3 is 13 residues. Trimming took off 3 bases at V and 3 bases at J, with 11 bases between the two ends. DNA for the CDR3: TGCAGCGTTGAGTGGGGGGGGGACACTGAAGCTTTCTTT. Its protein is CSVEWGGDTEAFF.

The rearrangement uses TRBV28 and TRBJ2-2; TRBD2 might be the D (6 bases). The CDR3 contains 17 residues. V dropped 4 bases and J dropped 6 bases, with 21 bases sitting between them. Germline CDR1 reads MDHEN; CDR2 reads SYDVKM. CDR3 protein: CASSSNRDFHQPGELFF. CDR3 bases: TGTGCCAGCAGTTCAAACCGGGACTTTCATCAACCCGGGGAGCTGTTTTTT.

This clonotype was found many times. As DNA, the CDR3 is TGTGCCAGCAGCTTAGATGTGGCGCTAGCGGGCGACTTTGACGAGCAGTACTTC. Translating gives CASSLDVALAGDFDEQYF. V is TRBV11-2 and J is TRBJ2-7, with 8 nucleotides matching TRBD2. CDR1 and CDR2 (germline): SGHAT, FQNNGV. The CDR3 loop spans 18 amino acids. V lost 0 bases to trimming and J lost 5 bases; unmatched junction nucleotides: 15.